These 24 T cell receptor beta chains were all obtained from the same sample, sequenced in a study of blood T cell repertoires in COVID-19. Data came from immunoSEQ multiplex PCR; TCRdb stores just in-frame clones and leaves some out. This sample has some 300,000 clones, with 85% to 90% found just once. Sequenced material: peripheral blood. These receptors came from a woman aged 45-59 years with COVID-19, enrolled during active disease.

The chain has TRBV7-3 and TRBJ2-6; no firm D call. The CDR3 has 16 residues. CDR1 is SGHTA, CDR2 FQGTGA, per germline. V gave up 2 bases and J gave up 0 bases, with 8 bases separating them. In DNA form, the CDR3 reads TGTGCCAGCAGCTTATCCTCCCTCTCTGGGGCCAACGTCCTGACTTTC. This codes for CASSLSSLSGANVLTF.

This chain links TRBV10-1 with TRBJ1-1; D call uncertain. The CDR3 is 15 residues long. CDR1 WNHNN and CDR2 SYGVQD come from the germline V gene (reference sequence). V was clipped by 3 bases and J by 4 bases, with 15 bases between them. CDR3 in DNA: TGCGCCAGCAGTGAAGGCGGAACCGGGAGCACTGAAGCTTTCTTT. Protein product: CASSEGGTGSTEAFF.

The rearrangement links TRBV5-1 to TRBJ2-7, with 13 bases that match TRBD2. V was clipped by 4 bases and J by 2 bases; unmatched bases: 12. Per the germline V gene, CDR1 is SGHRS and CDR2 is YFSETQ. This CDR3 region has 18 residues. The DNA of the CDR3 is TGCGCCAGCAGCCCCGACCCGGGACTAGCGGGATCCACCTACGAGCAGTACTTC. It encodes CASSPDPGLAGSTYEQYF. The entire variable domain, with the rest obtained from reference TRBV5-1 and TRBJ2-7, is as follows: KAGVTQTPRYLIKTRGQQVTLSCSPISGHRSVSWYQQTPGQGLQFLFEYFSETQRNKGNFPGRFSGRQFSNSRSEMNVSTLELGDSALYLCASSPDPGLAGSTYEQYFGPGTRLTVT.

The V and J genes are TRBV18 and TRBJ2-2; no clear D. CDR3 length: 14 amino acids. The germline CDR1 and CDR2 sequences are KGHSH and LQKENI. Trimming left V 0 bases short and J 6 bases short, with 8 bases between. CDR3 coding DNA: TGTGCCAGCTCACCACCGCCAGTGGCCGGGGAGCTGTTTTTT. Protein: CASSPPPVAGELFF.

The chain carries TRBV7-2 and TRBJ2-7; tentative D call: TRBD2 (6 bases). The CDR3 is 15 amino acids. With 2 bases removed from V and 3 bases from J, the gap between germline ends came to 14 bases. Germline V gene lookup returns CDR1 SGHTA and CDR2 FQGNSA. CDR3 amino acids: CASSLNGGAFYEQYF. CDR3 nucleotides: TGTGCCAGCAGCTTAAACGGGGGAGCCTTCTACGAGCAGTACTTC.

The J gene is TRBJ2-1, the V gene TRBV6-1, with 11 bases matching TRBD1. Looked up from germline, CDR1 is MNHNS and CDR2 is SASEGT. J lost 7 bases, V lost 3 bases, and 8 bases had no gene match. The CDR3 is made up of 16 amino acids. CDR3 in DNA: TGTGCCAGCAGTGAGCTCCGGGACAGGGGGTTGAATGAGCAGTTCTTC. Amino acids: CASSELRDRGLNEQFF.

The chain uses TRBV5-1 and TRBJ2-1, with 9 bases that match TRBD2. The CDR3 extends over 15 amino acids. V dropped 4 bases and J dropped 7; count of bases not matched to a gene: 9. Germline V gives CDR1 SGHRS, CDR2 YFSETQ. The CDR3 sequence: CASSILAGTQNEQFF. The CDR3 DNA sequence: TGCGCCAGCAGCATCCTAGCGGGAACGCAAAATGAGCAGTTCTTC.

CDR3 residues: CASSTGKSPLHF. CDR3 DNA: TGTGCCAGCAGTACGGGGAAATCACCCCTCCACTTT. The rearrangement joins TRBV5-4 to TRBJ1-6; no clear D gene. Trimming shortened V by 5 bases and J by 10 bases, and 10 bases separated the two germline ends. The CDR3 has 12 residues. Germline-derived CDR1 and CDR2 are SGHNT and YYREEE (reference sequence).

The chain carries TRBV18 and TRBJ2-7; 10 nucleotides agree with TRBD1. CDR1 and CDR2 from the germline V gene are KGHSH and LQKENI. The CDR3 covers 15 residues. V was clipped by 4 bases and J by 4 bases; unmatched bases: 7. Written as DNA, the CDR3 is TGTGCCAGCTCACTGAGGACAGGGGGGGAGTACGAGCAGTACTTC. Residues: CASSLRTGGEYEQYF.

This sequence joins TRBV9 and TRBJ1-3, with D unresolved. V was trimmed by 3 bases and J by 3 bases, leaving 19 bases between them. CDR3 length: 17 amino acids. Germline values: CDR1 SGDLS, CDR2 YYNGEE. The chain's CDR3 is CASSARRFGVGGNTIYF. The CDR3 DNA follows: TGTGCCAGCAGCGCCAGGAGGTTCGGGGTTGGTGGAAACACCATATATTTT.

The V call is TRBV6-6, the J call TRBJ2-1, with TRBD1 as a possible D gene (6 bases). The CDR3 is 13 residues long. CDR1 MNHNY and CDR2 SVGAGI come from the germline V gene (reference sequence). The germline V and J ends were trimmed by 0 bases and 9 bases, with 9 bases remaining between them. The CDR3 sequence is CASSYSRGGEQFF. As DNA, the CDR3 is TGTGCCAGCAGTTACTCAAGAGGGGGTGAGCAGTTCTTC.

The chain links TRBV2 to TRBJ2-7, with D possibly being TRBD2 (5 bases). The CDR3 is 13 amino acids. Trimming removed 6 bases from V and 3 bases from J, with 12 bases in between. Germline CDR1 reads SNHLY; CDR2 reads FYNNEI. The CDR3 DNA is TGTGCCAGCAGCGAGGGTCTCTACTACGAGCAGTACTTC. It yields the protein CASSEGLYYEQYF.

This chain connects TRBV18 to TRBJ2-1; 7 nucleotides match TRBD2. Germline loops: CDR1 KGHSH, CDR2 LQKENI. J lost 7 bases, V lost 3 bases, and 12 bases had no gene match. CDR3 size: 16 residues. Here the CDR3 reads CASSPPWREGWNEQFF. The DNA for the CDR3 is TGTGCCAGCTCACCCCCCTGGAGGGAGGGATGGAATGAGCAGTTCTTC.

The CDR3 nucleotides are TGTGCCAGCAGTTTAAAAGCTGACACCTACGAGCAGTACTTC. Protein product: CASSLKADTYEQYF. The chain joins TRBV27 to TRBJ2-7; unclear D gene. Germline lookup yields CDR1 MNHEY and CDR2 SMNVEV (reference sequence). This CDR3 is built from 14 residues. The V end was cut by 2 bases, the J end by 2 bases, with 10 bases between.

This clone is a singleton in its sample. The chain employs TRBV18 and TRBJ1-5; a weak D match, TRBD1 (6 bases). The CDR3 has 15 residues. Trimming removed 3 bases at V and 3 bases at J, with 12 bases between. The germline V gene has CDR1 KGHSH and CDR2 LQKENI. This CDR3 reads CASSPQTGPNQPQHF. CDR3 nucleotides: TGTGCCAGCTCACCTCAGACAGGTCCCAATCAGCCCCAGCATTTT.

The V and J genes are TRBV27 and TRBJ1-5; perhaps TRBD1 as D (6 bases). Per germline, CDR1 MNHEY and CDR2 SMNVEV (reference sequence). There are 15 residues in the CDR3. Trimming shortened V by 2 bases and J by 4 bases, and 12 bases separated the two germline ends. CDR3: CASSLIQGPNQPQHF. The CDR3 DNA reads as TGTGCCAGCAGTTTAATACAGGGACCAAATCAGCCCCAGCATTTT.

This clone was observed once. The chain recombines TRBV4-1 with TRBJ1-3; weak D call: TRBD1 (5 bases). CDR3 size: 19 residues. The V end was cut by 0 bases, the J end by 0 bases, with 18 bases between. Germline CDR1 reads MGHRA; CDR2 reads YSYEKL. The CDR3 DNA reads as TGCGCCAGCAGCCAAGACGGACCATGGGGGGGACTCTCTGGAAACACCATATATTTT. This sequence encodes CASSQDGPWGGLSGNTIYF.

V is TRBV10-3 and J is TRBJ2-2; 11 bases agree with TRBD1. The CDR3 totals 15 residues. Trimming removed 5 bases from V and 5 bases from J; junction bases left unmatched: 4. Per the germline V gene, CDR1 is ENHRY and CDR2 is SYGVKD. Written as DNA, the CDR3 is TGTGCCATCAGTAAGGGACAGGGGGAAACCGGGGAGCTGTTTTTT. This gives the protein CAISKGQGETGELFF.

J is TRBJ2-5 and V is TRBV7-9; 7 nucleotides agree with TRBD2. V shed 7 bases, J shed 4 bases, and the junction held 12 bases outside the gene matches. In germline, CDR1 is SEHNR, CDR2 FQNEAQ (reference sequence). This CDR3 is 15 amino acids long. The CDR3 coding sequence is TGTGCCAGCACCGAGCGGGAAGGCCGAGGAGAGACCCAGTACTTC. It translates to CASTEREGRGETQYF. Together with reference TRBV7-9 and TRBJ2-5, the CDR3 gives the full variable domain: DTGVSQNPRHKITKRGQNVTFRCDPISEHNRLYWYRQTLGQGPEFLTYFQNEAQLEKSRLLSDRFSAERPKGSFSTLEIQRTEQGDSAMYLCASTEREGRGETQYFGPGTRLLVL.

The gene calls are TRBV7-2 and TRBJ2-2; 9 positions agree with TRBD2. The J segment lost 5 bases and the V segment lost 4 bases, leaving 11 bases of the junction unmatched. The CDR3 covers 17 residues. Germline CDR1 reads SGHTA; CDR2 reads FQGNSA. The CDR3: CASSSYGTSRRTGELFF. The DNA of the CDR3 is TGTGCCAGCAGCTCCTATGGGACTAGCCGGCGGACCGGGGAGCTGTTTTTT.

This chain uses TRBV30 with TRBJ2-2; no firm D call. CDR3 length: 12 amino acids. Trimming left V 0 bases short and J 5 bases short, with 4 bases between. Germline CDR1 reads GTSNPN; CDR2 reads SVGIG (reference sequence). CDR3 sequence: CAWSVNTGELFF. DNA of the CDR3: TGTGCCTGGAGTGTTAATACCGGGGAGCTGTTTTTT.

This chain connects TRBV15 to TRBJ2-2; TRBD1 aligns across 7 bases. J was trimmed by 5 bases and V by 2 bases; bases with no gene match: 14. Germline V gene sequence: CDR1 LNHNV, CDR2 YYDKDF (reference sequence). There are 18 residues in the CDR3. CDR3 sequence: CATSRSTRAQGVTGELFF. CDR3 coding DNA: TGTGCCACCAGCAGATCGACCAGGGCGCAGGGGGTTACCGGGGAGCTGTTTTTT.

The DNA for the CDR3 is TGTGCCAGCAGCCCGACGACTAGCGGGAGGGCCGCAGATACGCAGTATTTT. This sequence encodes CASSPTTSGRAADTQYF. The V and J genes are TRBV9 and TRBJ2-3, with 14 bases fitting TRBD2. V dropped 4 bases and J dropped 4; count of bases not matched to a gene: 8. Per the germline V gene, CDR1 is SGDLS and CDR2 is YYNGEE. The CDR3 is 17 residues long.

CDR3 DNA: TGTGCCAGCAGCCCGACCGGGACTAGATTCAACAATGAGCAGTTCTTC. Translation gives CASSPTGTRFNNEQFF. V and J are TRBV5-4 and TRBJ2-1; 8 nucleotides agree with TRBD2. Germline V CDR1 and CDR2: SGHNT, YYREEE (reference sequence). This CDR3 is 16 amino acids long. With 4 bases clipped from V and 5 bases from J, the junction kept 11 bases outside the gene matches.